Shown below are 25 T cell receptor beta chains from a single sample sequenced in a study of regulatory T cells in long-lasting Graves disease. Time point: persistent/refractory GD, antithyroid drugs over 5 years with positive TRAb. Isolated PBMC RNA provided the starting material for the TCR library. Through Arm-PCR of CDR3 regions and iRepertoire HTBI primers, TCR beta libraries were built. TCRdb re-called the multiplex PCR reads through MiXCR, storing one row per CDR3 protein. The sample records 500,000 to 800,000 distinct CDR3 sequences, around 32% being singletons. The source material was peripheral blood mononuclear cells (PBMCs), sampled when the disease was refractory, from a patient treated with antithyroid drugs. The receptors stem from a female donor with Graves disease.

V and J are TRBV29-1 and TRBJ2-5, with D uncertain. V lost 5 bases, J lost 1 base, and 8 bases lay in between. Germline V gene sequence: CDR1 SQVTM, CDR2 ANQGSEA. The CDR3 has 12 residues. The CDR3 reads CSVTPGQETQYF. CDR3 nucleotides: TGCAGCGTTACGCCAGGCCAAGAGACCCAGTACTTC. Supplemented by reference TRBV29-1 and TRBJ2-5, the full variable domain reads SAVISQKPSRDICQRGTSLTIQCQVDSQVTMMFWYRQQPGQSLTLIATANQGSEATYESGFVIDKFPISRPNLTFSTLTVSNMSPEDSSIYLCSVTPGQETQYFGPGTRLLVL.

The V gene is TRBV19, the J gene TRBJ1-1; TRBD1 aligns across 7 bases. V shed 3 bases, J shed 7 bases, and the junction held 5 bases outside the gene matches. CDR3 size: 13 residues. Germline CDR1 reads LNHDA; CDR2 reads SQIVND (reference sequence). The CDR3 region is CASSIGAGGEAFF. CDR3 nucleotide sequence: TGTGCCAGTAGTATTGGGGCAGGGGGTGAAGCTTTCTTT.

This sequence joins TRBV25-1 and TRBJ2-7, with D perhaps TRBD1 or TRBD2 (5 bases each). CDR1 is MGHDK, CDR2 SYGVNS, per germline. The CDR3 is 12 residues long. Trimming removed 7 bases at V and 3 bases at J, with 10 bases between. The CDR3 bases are TGTGCCAGCATGAGGGGAGTCTACGAGCAGTACTTC. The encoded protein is CASMRGVYEQYF.

The CDR3 DNA reads as TGTGCCAGCAGTGACGGGCCCGGGGAGACCCAGTACTTC. Residues: CASSDGPGETQYF. This chain links TRBV6-1 with TRBJ2-5, with D uncertain. Trimming stripped 3 bases from V and 5 bases from J, with 10 bases between. Per the germline V gene, CDR1 is MNHNS and CDR2 is SASEGT. The CDR3 has 13 amino acids.

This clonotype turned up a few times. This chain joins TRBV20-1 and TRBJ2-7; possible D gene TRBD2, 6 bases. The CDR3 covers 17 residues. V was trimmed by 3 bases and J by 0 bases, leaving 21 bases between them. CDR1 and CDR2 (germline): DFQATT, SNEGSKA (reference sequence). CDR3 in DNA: TGCAGTGCTAGCCACGGGGGAGAGAGAGTAAGCTCCTACGAGCAGTACTTC. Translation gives CSASHGGERVSSYEQYF.

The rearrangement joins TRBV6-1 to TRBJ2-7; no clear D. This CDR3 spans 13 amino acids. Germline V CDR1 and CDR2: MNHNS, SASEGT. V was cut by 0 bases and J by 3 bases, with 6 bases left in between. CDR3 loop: CASSEATDYEQYF. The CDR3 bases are TGTGCCAGCAGTGAAGCGACCGACTACGAGCAGTACTTC.

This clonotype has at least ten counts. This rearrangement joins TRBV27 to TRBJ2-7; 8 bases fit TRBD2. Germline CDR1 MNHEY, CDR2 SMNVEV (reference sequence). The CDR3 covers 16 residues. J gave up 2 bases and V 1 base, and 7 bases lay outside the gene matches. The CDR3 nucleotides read TGTGCCAGCAGTTTATACTATAGCGGGAATCCCTACGAGCAGTACTTC. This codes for CASSLYYSGNPYEQYF.

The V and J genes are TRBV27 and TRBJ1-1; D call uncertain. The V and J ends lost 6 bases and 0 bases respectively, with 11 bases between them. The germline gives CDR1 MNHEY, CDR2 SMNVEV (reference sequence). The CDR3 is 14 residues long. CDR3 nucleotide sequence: TGTGCCAGCAGAAGGACCCAAATGAACACTGAAGCTTTCTTT. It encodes CASRRTQMNTEAFF.

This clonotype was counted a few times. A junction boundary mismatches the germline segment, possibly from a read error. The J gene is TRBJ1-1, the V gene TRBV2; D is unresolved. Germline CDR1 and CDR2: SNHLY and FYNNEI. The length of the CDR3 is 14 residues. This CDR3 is CASGERLLNTEAFF. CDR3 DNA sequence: TGTGCCAGCGGTGAGAGACTTTTGAACACTGAAGCTTTCTTT.

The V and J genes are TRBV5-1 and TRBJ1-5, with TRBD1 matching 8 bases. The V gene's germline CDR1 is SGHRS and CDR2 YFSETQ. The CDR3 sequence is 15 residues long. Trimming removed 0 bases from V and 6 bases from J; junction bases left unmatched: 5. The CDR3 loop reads CASSLDSGGSQPQHF. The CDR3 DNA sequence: TGCGCCAGCAGCTTGGATTCAGGGGGCAGTCAGCCCCAGCATTTT.

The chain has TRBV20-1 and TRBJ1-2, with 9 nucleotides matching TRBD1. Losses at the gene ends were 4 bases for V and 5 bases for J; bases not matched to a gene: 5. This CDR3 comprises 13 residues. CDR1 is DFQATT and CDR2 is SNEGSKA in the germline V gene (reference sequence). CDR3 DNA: TGCAGTGCTATCTCGGACAGGGGTTATGGCTACACCTTC. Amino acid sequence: CSAISDRGYGYTF.

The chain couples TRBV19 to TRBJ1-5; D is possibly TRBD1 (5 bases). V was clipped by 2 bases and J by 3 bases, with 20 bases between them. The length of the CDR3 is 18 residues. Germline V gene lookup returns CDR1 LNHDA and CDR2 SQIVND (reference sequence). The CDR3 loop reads CASSIMGPDTGPNQPQHF. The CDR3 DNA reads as TGTGCCAGTAGTATAATGGGCCCCGACACAGGCCCCAATCAGCCCCAGCATTTT.

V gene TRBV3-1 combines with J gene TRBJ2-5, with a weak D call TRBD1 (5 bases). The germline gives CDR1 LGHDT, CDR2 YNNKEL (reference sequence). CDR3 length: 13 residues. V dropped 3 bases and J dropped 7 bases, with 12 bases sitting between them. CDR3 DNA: TGTGCCAGCAGCCATGGACAAGCCGCGACCCAGTACTTC. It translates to CASSHGQAATQYF.

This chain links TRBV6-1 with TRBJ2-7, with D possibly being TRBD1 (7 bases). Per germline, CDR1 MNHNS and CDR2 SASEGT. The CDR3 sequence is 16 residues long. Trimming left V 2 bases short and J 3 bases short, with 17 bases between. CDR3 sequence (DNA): TGTGCCAGCAGTGAAAACGGGGCAGGGGGGTACTACGAGCAGTACTTC. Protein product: CASSENGAGGYYEQYF.

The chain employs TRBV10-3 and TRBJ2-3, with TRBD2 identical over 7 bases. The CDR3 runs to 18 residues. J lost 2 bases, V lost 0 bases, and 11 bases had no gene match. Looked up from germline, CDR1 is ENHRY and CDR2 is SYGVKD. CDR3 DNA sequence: TGTGCCATCAGTGAGTCGCGGGGTAGCGGGTCGTACACAGATACGCAGTATTTT. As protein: CAISESRGSGSYTDTQYF.

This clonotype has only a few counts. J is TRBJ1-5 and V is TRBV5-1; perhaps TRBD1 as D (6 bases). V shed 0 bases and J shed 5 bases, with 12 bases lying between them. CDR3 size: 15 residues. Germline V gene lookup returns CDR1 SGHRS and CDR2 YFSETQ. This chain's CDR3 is CASSLAGAMYQPQHF. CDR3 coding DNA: TGCGCCAGCAGCTTGGCAGGGGCAATGTATCAGCCCCAGCATTTT.

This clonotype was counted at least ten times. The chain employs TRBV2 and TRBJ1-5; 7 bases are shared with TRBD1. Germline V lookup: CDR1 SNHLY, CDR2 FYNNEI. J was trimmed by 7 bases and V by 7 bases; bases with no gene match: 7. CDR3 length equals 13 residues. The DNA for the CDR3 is TGTGCCAGCAAGGAGGGGGCTGGGCAGCCCCAGCATTTT. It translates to CASKEGAGQPQHF.

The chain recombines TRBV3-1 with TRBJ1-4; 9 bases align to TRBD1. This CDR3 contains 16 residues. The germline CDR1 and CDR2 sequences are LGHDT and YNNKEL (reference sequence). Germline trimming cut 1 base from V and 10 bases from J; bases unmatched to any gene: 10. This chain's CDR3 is CASSQGIGQGMGKLFF. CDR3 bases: TGTGCCAGCAGCCAAGGTATTGGACAGGGGATGGGAAAACTGTTTTTT.

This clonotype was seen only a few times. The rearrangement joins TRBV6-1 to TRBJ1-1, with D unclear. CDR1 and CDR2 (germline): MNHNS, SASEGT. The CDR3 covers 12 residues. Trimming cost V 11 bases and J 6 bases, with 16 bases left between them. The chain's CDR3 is CASKPPAAEAFF. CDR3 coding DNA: TGTGCCTCAAAACCTCCGGCAGCTGAAGCTTTCTTT.

This chain's CDR3 is CASSLLPGHTEAFF. CDR3 DNA sequence: TGTGCCAGCAGCCTCCTGCCCGGGCACACTGAAGCTTTCTTT. The genes are TRBV9 and TRBJ1-1; no clear D. CDR1 is SGDLS, CDR2 YYNGEE, per germline. The length of the CDR3 is 14 residues. Trimming took 4 bases from V and 3 from J, leaving 13 bases between them.

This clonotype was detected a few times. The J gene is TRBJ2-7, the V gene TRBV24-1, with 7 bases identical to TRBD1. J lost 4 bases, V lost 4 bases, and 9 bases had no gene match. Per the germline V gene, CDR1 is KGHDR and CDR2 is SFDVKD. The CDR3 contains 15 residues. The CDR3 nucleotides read TGTGCCACCAGTGACGGACAGGACATAACTTACGAGCAGTACTTC. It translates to CATSDGQDITYEQYF.

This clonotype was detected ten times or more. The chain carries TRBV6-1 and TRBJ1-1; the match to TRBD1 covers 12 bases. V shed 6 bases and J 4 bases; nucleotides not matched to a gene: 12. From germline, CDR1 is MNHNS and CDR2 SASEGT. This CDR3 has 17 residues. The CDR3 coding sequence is TGTGCCAGCAGGGAGCCCGGGACAGGGGGCTATGGCACTGAAGCTTTCTTT. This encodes CASREPGTGGYGTEAFF.

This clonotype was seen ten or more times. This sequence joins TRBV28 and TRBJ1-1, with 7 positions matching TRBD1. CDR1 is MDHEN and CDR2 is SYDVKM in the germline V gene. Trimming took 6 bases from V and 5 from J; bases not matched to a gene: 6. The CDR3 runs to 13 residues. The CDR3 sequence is CASRPDRVTEAFF. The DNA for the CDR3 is TGTGCCAGCAGACCTGACAGGGTAACTGAAGCTTTCTTT.

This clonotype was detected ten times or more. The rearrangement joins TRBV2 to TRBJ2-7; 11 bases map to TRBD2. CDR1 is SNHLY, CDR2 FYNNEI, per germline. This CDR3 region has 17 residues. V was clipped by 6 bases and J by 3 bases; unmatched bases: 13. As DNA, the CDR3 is TGTGCCAGCAGGAGCGACGAGGGACTAGCGGATAACTACGAGCAGTACTTC. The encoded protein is CASRSDEGLADNYEQYF.

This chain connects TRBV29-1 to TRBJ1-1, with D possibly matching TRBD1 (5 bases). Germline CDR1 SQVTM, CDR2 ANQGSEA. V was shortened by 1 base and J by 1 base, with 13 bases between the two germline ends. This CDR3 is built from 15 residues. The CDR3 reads CSVEGVVRENTEAFF. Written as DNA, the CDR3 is TGCAGCGTTGAAGGGGTTGTCAGGGAGAACACTGAAGCTTTCTTT.